Shown below are 19 T cell receptor beta chains from a single sample sequenced in a study of identical twins. TCRdb reprocessed the 5' RACE reads with MiXCR, giving one entry per CDR3 protein. Found here are under 250,000 distinct CDR3 sequences, 6% to 8.5% of them singletons; the top ten hold more than 5%. This same sample was also taken into another study, of yellow fever vaccine responses in identical twins.

The sequenced material came from CD8+ T cells sorted from blood. All receptors derive from a woman aged 18-29 years in good health.

In this sample, this clonotype turned up many times. The genes are TRBV29-1 and TRBJ2-7; 8 bases match TRBD1. The V gene's germline CDR1 is SQVTM and CDR2 ANQGSEA. This CDR3 comprises 12 residues. CDR3 in DNA: TGCAGTGCGGGACAGGCCCTCTACGAGCAGTACTTC. Encoded protein: CSAGQALYEQYF.

The chain combines TRBV3-1 with TRBJ2-1, with no clear D. CDR1 and CDR2 from the germline V gene are LGHDT and YNNKEL (reference sequence). V lost 1 base and J lost 4, with 11 bases in between. The CDR3 spans 15 residues. CDR3 nucleotide sequence: TGTGCCAGCAGCCAAGTCGGCGGTGAATACAATGAGCAGTTCTTC. Amino acids: CASSQVGGEYNEQFF.

This clonotype came up a few times. The rearrangement uses TRBV2 and TRBJ2-7; the match to TRBD2 covers 7 bases. Germline CDR1 SNHLY, CDR2 FYNNEI. The CDR3 sequence is 12 residues long. The V segment lost 4 bases and the J segment 7 bases; nucleotides outside the gene matches: 4. DNA of the CDR3: TGTGCCAGCAGTGGCAGGCGGGAGGAGCAGTACGTC. It specifies CASSGRREEQYV.

Worth noting for this clonotype: The junction does not match germline at one end; this may be a read error. The V gene is TRBV2, the J gene TRBJ2-7; D ambiguous. This CDR3 region has 11 residues. Germline loops: CDR1 SNHLY, CDR2 FYNNEI. This CDR3 reads CATDGAGEQYF. Written as DNA, the CDR3 is TGTGCCACCGACGGAGCTGGAGAGCAGTACTTT.

In this sample, this clonotype turned up many times. The V and J genes are TRBV15 and TRBJ2-7; 10 nucleotides line up with TRBD1. The J segment lost 3 bases and the V segment lost 5 bases, leaving 4 bases of the junction unmatched. Germline loops: CDR1 LNHNV, CDR2 YYDKDF (reference sequence). The CDR3 length is 14 residues. CDR3 in amino acids: CATSSGTGDYEQYV. The CDR3 nucleotides are TGTGCCACCAGCTCCGGGACAGGGGACTACGAGCAGTACGTC.

The rearrangement uses TRBV5-6 and TRBJ2-7; the match to TRBD2 covers 13 bases. CDR1 is SGHDT and CDR2 is YYEEEE in the germline V gene. Trimming took 5 bases from V and 3 from J; bases not matched to a gene: 5. The CDR3 runs to 15 residues. CDR3 DNA: TGTGCCAGCAGAAATGGACTAGCGGGGGACTACGAGCAGTACGTC. This sequence encodes CASRNGLAGDYEQYV.

This clonotype was counted ten times or more. V and J are TRBV27 and TRBJ2-6; no firm D call. Germline lookup yields CDR1 MNHEY and CDR2 SMNVEV (reference sequence). The CDR3 covers 14 residues. Between the trimmed V and J ends, which lost 7 bases and 3 bases, there was a span of 10 bases. CDR3 in DNA: TGTGCCAGCAAAGTGGGCTATGGGGCCAACGTCCTGACTTTC. Amino acid sequence: CASKVGYGANVLTF.

This clonotype was found once. The chain carries TRBV12-3 or TRBV12-4 and TRBJ1-5, with TRBD1 identical over 8 bases. The CDR3 contains 16 residues. V dropped 4 bases and J dropped 2; count of bases not matched to a gene: 7. CDR3 loop: CASSYRGLWRNQPQHF. CDR3 DNA sequence: TGTGCCAGCAGTTACAGGGGGTTATGGCGCAATCAGCCCCAGCATTTT.

The V and J genes are TRBV2 and TRBJ2-1; 8 bases map to TRBD2. Germline-derived CDR1 and CDR2 are SNHLY and FYNNEI. The CDR3 runs to 16 residues. The V segment lost 0 bases and the J segment 4 bases; nucleotides outside the gene matches: 5. Here the CDR3 reads CASSEAVEREYNEQFF. In DNA form, the CDR3 reads TGTGCCAGCAGTGAAGCCGTCGAGCGGGAGTACAATGAGCAGTTCTTC.

The V call is TRBV15, the J call TRBJ1-4; D may be TRBD1 (5 bases). Germline V gene lookup returns CDR1 LNHNV and CDR2 YYDKDF (reference sequence). CDR3 length: 15 residues. Trimming cost V 4 bases and J 5 bases, with 14 bases left between them. CDR3: CATSTMTAPNEKLFF. CDR3 coding DNA: TGTGCCACCAGCACCATGACAGCCCCGAATGAAAAACTGTTTTTT.

The chain uses TRBV7-6 and TRBJ2-1; the match to TRBD2 covers 8 bases. Germline V gene data show CDR1 as SGHVS and CDR2 as FNYEAQ. The CDR3 extends over 15 amino acids. Trimming at V came to 2 bases and at J to 5 bases, leaving 5 bases not matched to a gene. The DNA for the CDR3 is TGTGCCAGCAGCTTACCGCGGGAGGCCGACAATGAGCAGTTCTTC. Amino acids: CASSLPREADNEQFF.

This clonotype was seen at least ten times. This chain connects TRBV28 to TRBJ2-1; D ambiguous. The CDR3 is 13 residues long. Germline V gene lookup returns CDR1 MDHEN and CDR2 SYDVKM. V gave up 3 bases and J gave up 4 bases, with 7 bases separating them. CDR3 nucleotide sequence: TGTGCCAGCAGTTTTTCAGATTACAATGAGCAGTTCTTC. Amino acids: CASSFSDYNEQFF.

This chain connects TRBV12-3 or TRBV12-4 to TRBJ2-1; 7 nucleotides match TRBD1. Unmatched junction bases numbered 7, after V lost 4 bases and J lost 4 bases. CDR3 length: 15 residues. This CDR3 reads CASSSLGTVYNEQFF. The CDR3 nucleotides are TGTGCCAGCAGTTCCCTAGGGACAGTTTACAATGAGCAGTTCTTC.

This clonotype was seen a few times. The chain has TRBV10-2 and TRBJ2-1; TRBD1 aligns across 7 bases. The V gene's germline CDR1 is WSHSY and CDR2 SAAADI. J lost 4 bases, V lost 11 bases, and 8 bases had no gene match. This CDR3 region has 13 residues. The chain's CDR3 is CADTGTVYNEQFF. CDR3 sequence (DNA): TGCGCCGACACCGGGACAGTTTACAATGAGCAGTTCTTC.

This chain uses TRBV12-3 or TRBV12-4 with TRBJ1-1, with a possible D match to TRBD1 (5 bases). The V and J ends lost 2 bases and 5 bases respectively, with 6 bases between them. The CDR3 totals 12 residues. This CDR3 is CASSLQGTEAFF. The CDR3 nucleotides read TGTGCCAGCAGTTTACAGGGTACTGAAGCTTTCTTT.

There are many counts of this clonotype. The rearrangement links TRBV4-2 to TRBJ2-7; 8 bases are shared with TRBD2. The junction had 10 bases not matched to a gene; V was cut back by 4 bases and J by 2 bases. This CDR3 contains 16 residues. The germline V gene encodes CDR1 LGHNA and CDR2 YNFKEQ. The chain's CDR3 is CASSPSTTSGTYEQYF. Here the CDR3 DNA reads TGTGCCAGCAGCCCAAGCACAACTAGCGGAACCTACGAGCAGTACTTC.

This clonotype was counted at least ten times. The genes are TRBV12-3 or TRBV12-4 and TRBJ1-6; perhaps TRBD1 as D (5 bases). Trimming removed 4 bases from V and 9 bases from J, with 13 bases in between. The CDR3 is made up of 14 amino acids. The CDR3 region is CASSSPGYGSPLHF. CDR3 DNA: TGTGCCAGCAGTTCCCCAGGGTACGGTTCACCCCTCCACTTT.

This clonotype was seen at least ten times. The CDR3 bases are TGCAGTGTTGAGGAGAGGGATAGCAATCAGCCCCAGCATTTT. Translating gives CSVEERDSNQPQHF. This chain links TRBV20-1 with TRBJ1-5; no reliable D call. V was clipped by 7 bases and J by 0 bases, with 13 bases between them. CDR1 is DFQATT and CDR2 is SNEGSKA in the germline V gene (reference sequence). The CDR3 is made up of 14 amino acids.

The rearrangement uses TRBV4-1 and TRBJ2-1, with D hard to call. Germline V gene sequence: CDR1 MGHRA, CDR2 YSYEKL. The CDR3 is 13 residues long. Trimming pared 1 base from V and 8 bases from J, leaving 9 bases between. CDR3 nucleotide sequence: TGCGCCAGCAGCCAAGTTATGCGGTATGAGCAGTTCTTC. Translated, it gives CASSQVMRYEQFF.